This entry is about one T cell receptor (beta chain). V gave up 0 bases and J gave up 4 bases; unmatched junction bases: 1. The CDR3 runs 13 residues. CDR1 is SGHDT and CDR2 is YYEEEE in the germline V gene. This specimen comes from a study of blood T cell repertoires in COVID-19. Seattle patients were enrolled during active infection and followed longitudinally. Under the authors' procedure: Counts of nucleated cells, estimated from reference gene primer amplification, were obtained. Data came from immunoSEQ multiplex PCR; TCRdb stores just in-frame clones and leaves some out. Clonal size and the V and J genes are those of that table, whereas D and trimming came from the DNA. Of about 400,000 clones in the sample, about 88% are singletons; the top ten hold under 8.5%.

Sequenced input: peripheral blood. The clonotype was recovered from an older woman with COVID-19, enrolled during active disease. This chain connects TRBV5-6 to TRBJ2-7, with TRBD2 matching over 7 bases. The CDR3 here is CASSLGGGYEQYF. The CDR3 DNA reads as TGTGCCAGCAGCTTGGGGGGAGGGTACGAGCAGTACTTC. The full variable domain, its missing parts supplied by reference TRBV5-6 and TRBJ2-7, is DAGVTQSPTHLIKTRGQQVTLRCSPKSGHDTVSWYQQALGQGPQFIFQYYEEEERQRGNFPDRFSGHQFPNYSSELNVNALLLGDSALYLCASSLGGGYEQYFGPGTRLTVT.